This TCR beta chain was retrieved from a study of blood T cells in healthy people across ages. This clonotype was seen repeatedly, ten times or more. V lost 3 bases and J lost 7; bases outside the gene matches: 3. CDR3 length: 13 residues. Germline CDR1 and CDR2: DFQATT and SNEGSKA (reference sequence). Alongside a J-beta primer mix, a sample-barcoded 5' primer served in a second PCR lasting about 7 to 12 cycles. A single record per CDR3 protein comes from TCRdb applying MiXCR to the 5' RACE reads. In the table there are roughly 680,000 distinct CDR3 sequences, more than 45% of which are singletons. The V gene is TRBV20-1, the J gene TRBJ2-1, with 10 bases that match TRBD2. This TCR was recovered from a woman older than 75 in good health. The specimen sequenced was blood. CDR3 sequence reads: CSASTSGKNEQFF. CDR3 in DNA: TGCAGTGCTAGTACTAGCGGGAAGAATGAGCAGTTCTTC.